The next 5 T cell receptor beta chains were all read from a single sample in a study of T cells in Graves' hyperthyroidism and ophthalmopathy. Amplification targeted TCR beta CDR3 regions from RNA transcripts. With the HTBI primer set, the TCR CDR3 went through a first round of RT-PCR. TCRdb recomputed calls from the multiplex PCR reads with MiXCR, one row per CDR3 protein. The sample includes hundreds of thousands of distinct CDR3 sequences, 14% to 15% seen only once; the top ten take roughly 13%. The sample comprised blood. Source of these receptors: a man aged 18 to 29 with Graves' ophthalmopathy.

At least ten counts were recorded for this clonotype. The V gene is TRBV3-1, the J gene TRBJ2-1; a weak D match, TRBD2 (5 bases). V was shortened by 5 bases and J by 10 bases, with 15 bases between the two germline ends. Germline CDR1 is LGHDT and CDR2 is YNNKEL (reference sequence). The CDR3 covers 13 residues. The CDR3, as DNA: TGTGCCAGCAGCGAAGCCAGGAGAGGGGAGCAGTTCTTC. Protein product: CASSEARRGEQFF.

This clonotype turned up a few times. The chain carries TRBV4-1 and TRBJ1-4; the D is unclear. This CDR3 comprises 16 residues. Germline CDR1 MGHRA, CDR2 YSYEKL. Trimming cost V 3 bases and J 2 bases, with 13 bases left between them. This CDR3 reads CASSHAPIDTNEKLFF. The CDR3 DNA reads as TGCGCCAGCAGCCATGCCCCGATTGATACTAATGAAAAACTGTTTTTT.

There are a few counts of this clonotype. This chain joins TRBV19 and TRBJ1-2, with D possibly TRBD1 on 6 matching bases. Germline assignment: CDR1 LNHDA and CDR2 SQIVND (reference sequence). This CDR3 contains 13 residues. V lost 3 bases, J lost 7 bases, and 12 bases lay in between. The CDR3, as DNA: TGTGCCAGTAGTATTCTGGGGGCGGCTGGCTACACCTTC. Translating it yields CASSILGAAGYTF.

In this sample, this clonotype turned up many times. V gene TRBV6-1 combines with J gene TRBJ1-2; D is uncertain. The CDR3 is 14 residues long. Deletions cut 7 bases from V and 2 bases from J, with 14 bases between. Germline-derived CDR1 and CDR2 are MNHNS and SASEGT. The CDR3 here is CASNYGSANYGYTF. The CDR3 DNA is TGTGCCAGCAACTACGGCTCGGCGAACTATGGCTACACCTTC.

This clonotype was seen at least ten times. This chain uses TRBV5-1 with TRBJ2-7; the match to TRBD2 covers 15 bases. CDR3 length equals 16 residues. The germline gives CDR1 SGHRS, CDR2 YFSETQ. V lost 4 bases and J lost 4; bases outside the gene matches: 6. CDR3 nucleotides: TGCGCCAGCAGCACCGGGACTAGCGGGAGGAATTACGAGCAGTACTTC. Protein sequence: CASSTGTSGRNYEQYF.